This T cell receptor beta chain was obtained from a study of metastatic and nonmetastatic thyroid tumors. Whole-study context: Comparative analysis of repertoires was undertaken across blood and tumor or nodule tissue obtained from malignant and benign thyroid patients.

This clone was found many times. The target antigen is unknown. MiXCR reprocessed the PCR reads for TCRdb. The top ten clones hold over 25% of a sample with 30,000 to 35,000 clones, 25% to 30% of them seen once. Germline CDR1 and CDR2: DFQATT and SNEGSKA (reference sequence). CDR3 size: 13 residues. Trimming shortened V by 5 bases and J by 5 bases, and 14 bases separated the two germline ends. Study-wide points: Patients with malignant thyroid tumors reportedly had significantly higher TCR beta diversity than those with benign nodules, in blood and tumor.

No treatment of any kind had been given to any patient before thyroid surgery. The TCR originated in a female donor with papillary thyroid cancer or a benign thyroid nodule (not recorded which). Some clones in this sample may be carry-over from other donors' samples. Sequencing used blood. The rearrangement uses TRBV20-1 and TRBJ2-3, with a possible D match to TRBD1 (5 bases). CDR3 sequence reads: CSAGHPREDTQYF. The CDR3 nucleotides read TGCAGTGCTGGACACCCCAGGGAAGATACGCAGTATTTT.